Each of the 18 T cell receptor beta chains below was sequenced from the same sample in a study of blood T cell repertoires in COVID-19. Using immunoSEQ multiplex PCR, the repertoire was profiled, and TCRdb retains in-frame clones only, with some absent. The sample has 300,000 to 400,000 clones, 86% seen once; the top ten hold roughly 6.6%. Sequencing used peripheral blood. These TCRs come from a woman aged 60 to 75 with COVID-19, enrolled during active disease.

The J gene is TRBJ2-1, the V gene TRBV20-1; D is unresolved. Germline lookup yields CDR1 DFQATT and CDR2 SNEGSKA (reference sequence). The V end was cut by 3 bases, the J end by 4 bases, with 13 bases between. This CDR3 has 14 amino acids. In nucleotides, the CDR3 is TGCAGTGCTAGTAACCCAGGAATATACAATGAGCAGTTCTTC. Translation gives CSASNPGIYNEQFF.

The CDR3 spells CASSQTGAGTGELFF. The CDR3 coding sequence is TGTGCCAGCAGCCAGACCGGGGCGGGGACCGGGGAGCTGTTTTTT. The rearrangement joins TRBV7-2 to TRBJ2-2, with a tentative D call TRBD2 (6 bases). The CDR3 sequence is 15 residues long. Trimming removed 5 bases at V and 5 bases at J, with 15 bases between. The germline gives CDR1 SGHTA, CDR2 FQGNSA.

The chain employs TRBV19 and TRBJ1-3; the D gene is possibly TRBD1 (6 bases). The CDR3 is 13 residues long. V gave up 10 bases and J gave up 0 bases, with 10 bases separating them. CDR1 and CDR2 from the germline V gene are LNHDA and SQIVND (reference sequence). CDR3 loop: CATQGYSGNTIYF. DNA for the CDR3: TGTGCCACCCAGGGGTACTCTGGAAACACCATATATTTT.

CDR3 nucleotides: TGTGCCAGCAGCCCCCGTTTAAGGGAGGGCGATGGCTACACCTTC. It codes for CASSPRLREGDGYTF. J is TRBJ1-2 and V is TRBV7-2, with no clear D. The CDR3 is 15 amino acids. CDR1 and CDR2 (germline): SGHTA, FQGNSA. Trimming shortened V by 5 bases and J by 6 bases, and 19 bases separated the two germline ends.

This chain uses TRBV6-5 with TRBJ1-1; a possible D gene is TRBD1 (6 bases). Trimming shortened V by 1 base and J by 6 bases, and 15 bases separated the two germline ends. The CDR3 contains 15 residues. The germline V gene has CDR1 MNHEY and CDR2 SVGAGI. DNA for the CDR3: TGTGCCAGCAGTTACTACTTCGGACAGAGGGCTGAAGCTTTCTTT. The encoded protein is CASSYYFGQRAEAFF.

The chain employs TRBV9 and TRBJ2-1; 12 bases match TRBD2. This CDR3 comprises 18 residues. Germline CDR1 reads SGDLS; CDR2 reads YYNGEE. V shed 0 bases, J shed 4 bases, and the junction held 8 bases outside the gene matches. The CDR3 reads CASSVVELAGGHYNEQFF. CDR3 in DNA: TGTGCCAGCAGCGTAGTTGAACTAGCGGGGGGCCATTACAATGAGCAGTTCTTC.

The chain carries TRBV5-6 and TRBJ2-7; TRBD1 aligns across 8 bases. V shed 3 bases and J 3 bases; nucleotides not matched to a gene: 5. CDR1 is SGHDT and CDR2 is YYEEEE in the germline V gene. The CDR3 spans 14 residues. CDR3 sequence: CASSYPDRDYEQYF. The CDR3 DNA reads as TGTGCCAGCAGCTACCCGGACAGGGACTACGAGCAGTACTTC.

The chain couples TRBV28 to TRBJ2-7, with 7 bases that match TRBD1. The CDR3 contains 12 residues. V lost 6 bases and J lost 7; bases outside the gene matches: 6. Germline loops: CDR1 MDHEN, CDR2 SYDVKM. This CDR3 reads CASRGTVMEQYF. CDR3 DNA sequence: TGTGCCAGCAGGGGGACAGTGATGGAGCAGTACTTC.

This clone showed up just once. The gene calls are TRBV7-2 and TRBJ1-1; D gene uncertain. V lost 1 base to trimming and J lost 1 base, with 13 bases between them. Germline V gives CDR1 SGHTA, CDR2 FQGNSA. This CDR3 has 16 residues. The CDR3 reads CASSLGPPGSNTEAFF. CDR3 DNA sequence: TGTGCCAGCAGCTTAGGGCCTCCGGGTTCGAACACTGAAGCTTTCTTT. The whole variable domain, remainder taken from reference TRBV7-2 and TRBJ1-1, is GAGVSQSPSNKVTEKGKDVELRCDPISGHTALYWYRQSLGQGLEFLIYFQGNSAPDKSGLPSDRFSAERTGGSVSTLTIQRTQQEDSAVYLCASSLGPPGSNTEAFFGQGTRLTVV.

The V and J genes are TRBV19 and TRBJ2-2, with TRBD2 matching over 10 bases. Germline V gene sequence: CDR1 LNHDA, CDR2 SQIVND (reference sequence). CDR3 length: 15 amino acids. V was pared by 5 bases and J by 7 bases, with 7 bases of the junction left unmatched. CDR3 in amino acids: CASSPASGGFGELFF. CDR3 nucleotide sequence: TGTGCCAGTAGTCCCGCTAGCGGGGGTTTCGGGGAGCTGTTTTTT. Supplemented by reference TRBV19 and TRBJ2-2, the full variable domain reads DGGITQSPKYLFRKEGQNVTLSCEQNLNHDAMYWYRQDPGQGLRLIYYSQIVNDFQKGDIAEGYSVSREKKESFPLTVTSAQKNPTAFYLCASSPASGGFGELFFGEGSRLTVL.

This chain connects TRBV11-3 to TRBJ1-2; D gene ambiguous. The CDR3 covers 13 residues. Looked up from germline, CDR1 is SGHNT and CDR2 is YENEEA. Trimming took off 2 bases at V and 6 bases at J, with 10 bases between the two ends. CDR3 bases: TGTGCCAGCAGCTTATCGGGGATGGATGGCTACACCTTC. Translated: CASSLSGMDGYTF.

The genes are TRBV18 and TRBJ1-6; D perhaps matches TRBD1 (5 bases). V lost 4 bases to trimming and J lost 1 base, with 11 bases between them. The CDR3 extends over 16 amino acids. Germline V CDR1 and CDR2: KGHSH, LQKENI. In DNA, the CDR3 is TGTGCCAGCTCACTCTCGGGGGGGTCCTATAATTCACCCCTCCACTTT. It specifies CASSLSGGSYNSPLHF.

The rearrangement joins TRBV10-3 to TRBJ1-1; D not certain. CDR1 ENHRY and CDR2 SYGVKD come from the germline V gene. V dropped 7 bases and J dropped 5 bases, with 8 bases sitting between them. The length of the CDR3 is 11 residues. This chain's CDR3 is CAITDRTEAFF. The CDR3, as DNA: TGTGCCATCACCGATAGAACTGAAGCTTTCTTT.

The chain combines TRBV5-5 with TRBJ2-7; TRBD1 might be the D (6 bases). Trimming removed 3 bases at V and 4 bases at J, with 26 bases between. Germline V gene lookup returns CDR1 SGHKS and CDR2 YYEKEE (reference sequence). The CDR3 spans 18 residues. The DNA for the CDR3 is TGTGCCAGCAGCTCCAGGGGAACAGGCGTGGGGGTTGAATACGAGCAGTACTTC. It encodes CASSSRGTGVGVEYEQYF.

The gene calls are TRBV9 and TRBJ2-1; D might be TRBD2 (6 bases). CDR3 length equals 16 residues. Germline V CDR1 and CDR2: SGDLS, YYNGEE. With 4 bases removed from V and 3 bases from J, the gap between germline ends came to 17 bases. As DNA, the CDR3 is TGTGCCAGCAGCCCCCGGCGGGACCCCTTCTACAATGAGCAGTTCTTC. It translates to CASSPRRDPFYNEQFF.

The chain uses TRBV19 and TRBJ2-7, with TRBD1 identical over 8 bases. Losses at the gene ends were 3 bases for V and 3 bases for J; bases not matched to a gene: 7. Germline CDR1 LNHDA, CDR2 SQIVND (reference sequence). This CDR3 is 15 amino acids long. CDR3 amino acids: CASSMSQGAGYEQYF. In DNA, the CDR3 is TGTGCCAGTAGTATGAGCCAGGGGGCTGGCTACGAGCAGTACTTC.

The gene calls are TRBV4-1 and TRBJ2-7, with TRBD2 matching 11 bases. Trimming took 3 bases from V and 0 from J; bases not matched to a gene: 4. CDR1 is MGHRA and CDR2 is YSYEKL in the germline V gene. The CDR3 extends over 16 amino acids. For the CDR3, the DNA is TGCGCCAGCAGCCACCCTAGCGGGGGGACCTCCTACGAGCAGTACTTC. It yields the protein CASSHPSGGTSYEQYF.

This clone was detected only a few times. CDR3: CAWSGTGYSEKLFF. CDR3 bases: TGTGCCTGGAGTGGGACAGGGTATTCTGAAAAACTGTTTTTT. V gene TRBV30 combines with J gene TRBJ1-4; 8 bases are shared with TRBD1. CDR1 and CDR2 (germline): GTSNPN, SVGIG (reference sequence). The CDR3 consists of 14 residues. With 1 base clipped from V and 7 bases from J, the junction kept 5 bases outside the gene matches. Supplemented by reference TRBV30 and TRBJ1-4, the full variable domain reads SQTIHQWPATLVQPVGSPLSLECTVEGTSNPNLYWYRQAAGRGLQLLFYSVGIGQISSEVPQNLSASRPQDRQFILSSKKLLLSDSGFYLCAWSGTGYSEKLFFGSGTQLSVL.